This T cell receptor (beta chain) was sequenced during a study of cytomegalovirus exposure and HLA in healthy donors. Study-level information: It was reported in a later analysis that the same platform had been used for the 100 to 150 validation repertoires as for the roughly 700 first-cohort repertoires.

The ends were cut back, 4 bases at V and 11 bases at J, with 14 bases in the middle. Germline CDR1 is DFQATT and CDR2 is SNEGSKA (reference sequence). This CDR3 comprises 11 residues. The assay was immunoSEQ multiplex PCR, and TCRdb's table has in-frame clones only and misses some. The repertoire consists of 90,000 or so clones, with 85% occurring once and the leading ten covering roughly 20%. Study conclusions and caveats: The study listed 150 to 200 cytomegalovirus-associated TCR beta chains. It was confirmed in vitro that three of the CMV-associated chains were specific for CMV antigens.

For this clone: The antigen remains undetermined.

The TCR sequence derives from a young man in good health and CMV-seropositive. The genes are TRBV20-1 and TRBJ1-1, with D unclear. Source material: PBMCs. The CDR3 is CSATNGEIAFF. CDR3 nucleotides: TGCAGTGCTACAAACGGGGAGATCGCTTTCTTT.